This T cell receptor (beta chain) was found in a study of cytomegalovirus exposure and HLA in healthy donors. This clone was counted a few times. Its antigen is still unknown. PCR primers comprised 60 Vbeta and 13 Jbeta primers. The method was immunoSEQ multiplex PCR; TCRdb's version includes in-frame clones alone and lacks a portion of them. Among about 120,000 clones, over 60% were seen once, and the ten largest hold roughly 3.5%. This CDR3 is 17 amino acids long. V was shortened by 0 bases and J by 0 bases, with 9 bases between the two germline ends. Germline CDR1 reads SGHVS; CDR2 reads FNYEAQ. Study findings and constraints: The productive fraction for most TCR beta V segments was about 90% or about 30% in an earlier analysis. In a later analysis, TCR beta V- and J-gene trimming was associated with a missense DCLRE1C variant. Looking again later, the authors saw that most CMV-associated TCR beta chains seemed HLA-restricted. Among TCR sequences, most were rare, though some public TCRs appeared in many donors.

The specimen sequenced was PBMCs. The chain combines TRBV7-6 with TRBJ2-6, with D possibly matching TRBD1 (6 bases). The TCR comes from a woman in her 30s in good health and CMV-seropositive. The DNA for the CDR3 is TGTGCCAGCAGCTTAGCGCTGACAGGCTCTGGGGCCAACGTCCTGACTTTC. This sequence encodes CASSLALTGSGANVLTF.